These 9 T cell receptor beta chains came from one sample sequenced in a study of CD8+CD57+ T cells in acquired aplastic anemia. It was patients with CD8+CD57+ cell expansion by flow cytometry who were chosen for sequencing. Profiling of TCR beta VDJ combinations and CDR3 sequences used genomic DNA as template. TCRdb called the reads again in MiXCR, with one record for every CDR3 protein. Here the sample spans about half a million distinct CDR3 sequences, roughly a third being singletons. Sequencing was performed on sorted CD4+, CD8+, or CD8+CD57+ T cells (not recorded which) from PBMCs. The source of these receptors is a human donor with aplastic anemia.

In this sample, this clonotype turned up a few times. The J gene is TRBJ2-7, the V gene TRBV11-1, with D perhaps matching TRBD1 (5 bases). The germline gives CDR1 SGHAT, CDR2 FQDESV (reference sequence). Trimming cost V 2 bases and J 0 bases, with 20 bases left between them. This CDR3 comprises 18 residues. The CDR3 is CASSLPRTNKSPSYEQYF. The DNA for the CDR3 is TGTGCCAGCAGCTTACCACGGACAAACAAATCCCCCTCCTACGAGCAGTACTTC.

J is TRBJ2-3 and V is TRBV15; weak D call: TRBD2 (5 bases). Trimming pared 5 bases from V and 2 bases from J, leaving 17 bases between. Looked up from germline, CDR1 is LNHNV and CDR2 is YYDKDF (reference sequence). This CDR3 contains 16 residues. DNA for the CDR3: TGTGCCACCAGCTCATCGGGGTATGGCTACACAGATACGCAGTATTTT. This gives the protein CATSSSGYGYTDTQYF.

The chain uses TRBV10-3 and TRBJ2-2; D tentatively fits TRBD1 or TRBD2 (6 bases each). The germline V gene encodes CDR1 ENHRY and CDR2 SYGVKD. The CDR3 covers 15 residues. DNA for the CDR3: TGTGACGGGAGTAAGGAAGGACAGTACACCGGGGAGCTGTTTTTT. As protein: CDGSKEGQYTGELFF.

This clonotype appeared a few times. The V call is TRBV10-3, the J call TRBJ1-2; D perhaps matches TRBD1 (5 bases). V lost 0 bases to trimming and J lost 2 bases, with 10 bases between them. Germline assignment: CDR1 ENHRY and CDR2 SYGVKD. There are 15 residues in the CDR3. The CDR3 nucleotides read TGTGCCATCAGTGAGTCTGGGGCAGGGAACTATGGCTACACCTTC. It encodes CAISESGAGNYGYTF.

Points on this clonotype: Relative to the germline gene, one junction end is altered; a read error may explain this. This chain connects TRBV19 to TRBJ1-1; the match to TRBD1 covers 8 bases. Germline V gives CDR1 LNHDA, CDR2 SQIVND (reference sequence). The CDR3 contains 14 residues. The CDR3 nucleotides are TGCGCCAGTAGTACCAGGACAGGGATGACTGAAGCTCTCTTT. It specifies CASSTRTGMTEALF.

This clonotype was counted a single time. The gene calls are TRBV7-9 and TRBJ1-6, with D possibly TRBD1 on 6 matching bases. CDR3 length: 14 amino acids. Trimming left V 1 base short and J 9 bases short, with 10 bases between. Germline CDR1 SEHNR, CDR2 FQNEAQ (reference sequence). The CDR3 region is CASSLVGGTSPLHF. In nucleotides, the CDR3 is TGTGCCAGCAGCTTAGTGGGGGGCACTTCACCCCTCCACTTT.

As concerns this clonotype: This sequence may be a read error, since a much larger clone differs from it by one base. J is TRBJ2-7 and V is TRBV20-1; 12 bases agree with TRBD2. V dropped 6 bases and J dropped 4; count of bases not matched to a gene: 7. Germline lookup yields CDR1 DFQATT and CDR2 SNEGSKA (reference sequence). The CDR3 spans 14 residues. The CDR3 protein is CSALIGLAGYEQYF. In nucleotides, the CDR3 is TGCAGTGCGCTGATAGGACTAGCGGGATACGAGCAGTACTTC.

Worth noting for this clonotype: With a much larger clone just one base away, this may be a read error. The genes are TRBV20-1 and TRBJ2-7, with TRBD1 matching over 7 bases. Germline V gives CDR1 DFQATT, CDR2 SNEGSKA (reference sequence). This CDR3 has 14 residues. The J segment lost 3 bases and the V segment lost 0 bases, leaving 5 bases of the junction unmatched. For the CDR3, the DNA is TGCAGTGCTAGAGAGACAGGGAATATCTACGAGCAGTACTTC. As protein: CSARETGNIYEQYF.

Only a few counts were recorded for this clonotype. The chain's CDR3 is CASSRAGTSVINEQFF. DNA of the CDR3: TGTGCCAGTAGTCGGGCCGGGACTAGCGTAATCAATGAGCAGTTCTTC. This chain joins TRBV19 and TRBJ2-1; TRBD2 aligns across 10 bases. The V gene end was trimmed by 5 bases and the J gene end by 6 bases; junction bases not matched to a gene: 10. Looked up from germline, CDR1 is LNHDA and CDR2 is SQIVND (reference sequence). The CDR3 contains 16 residues.